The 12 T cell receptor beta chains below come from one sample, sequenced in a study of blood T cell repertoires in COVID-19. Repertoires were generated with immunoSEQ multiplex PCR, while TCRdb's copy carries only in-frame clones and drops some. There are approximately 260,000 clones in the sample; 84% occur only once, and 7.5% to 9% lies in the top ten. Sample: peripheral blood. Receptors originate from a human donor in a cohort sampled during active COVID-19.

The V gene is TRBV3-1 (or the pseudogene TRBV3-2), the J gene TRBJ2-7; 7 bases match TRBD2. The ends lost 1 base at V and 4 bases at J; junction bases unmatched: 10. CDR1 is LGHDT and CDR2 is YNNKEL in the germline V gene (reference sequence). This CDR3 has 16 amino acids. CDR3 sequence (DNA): TGTGCCAGCAGCCAAGGAGCCGGGAGGTTGCTTTACGAGCAGTACTTC. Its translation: CASSQGAGRLLYEQYF.

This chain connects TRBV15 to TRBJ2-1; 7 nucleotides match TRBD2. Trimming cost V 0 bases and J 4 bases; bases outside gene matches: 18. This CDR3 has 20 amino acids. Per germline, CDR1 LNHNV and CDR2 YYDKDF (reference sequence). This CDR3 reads CATSRDLGLGAGVRYNEQFF. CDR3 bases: TGTGCCACCAGCAGAGATTTGGGGTTAGGGGCGGGAGTACGTTACAATGAGCAGTTCTTC.

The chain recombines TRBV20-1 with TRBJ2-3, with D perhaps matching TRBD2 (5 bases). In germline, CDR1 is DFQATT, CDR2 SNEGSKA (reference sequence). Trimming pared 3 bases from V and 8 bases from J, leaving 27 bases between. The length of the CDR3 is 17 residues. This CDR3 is CSASPHGVSIGRATQYF. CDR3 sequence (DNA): TGCAGTGCTAGTCCGCATGGAGTGTCTATAGGGCGGGCTACGCAGTATTTT.

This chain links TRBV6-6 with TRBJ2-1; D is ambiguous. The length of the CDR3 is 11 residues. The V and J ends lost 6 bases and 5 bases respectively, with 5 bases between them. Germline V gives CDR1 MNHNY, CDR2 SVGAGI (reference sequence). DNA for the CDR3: TGTGCCAGCAGAGTAGACAATGAGCAGTTCTTC. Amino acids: CASRVDNEQFF.

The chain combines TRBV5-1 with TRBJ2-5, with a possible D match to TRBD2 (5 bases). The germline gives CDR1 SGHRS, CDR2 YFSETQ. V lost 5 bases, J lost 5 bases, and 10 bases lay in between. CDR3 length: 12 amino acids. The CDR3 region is CASRTTGETQYF. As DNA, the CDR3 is TGCGCCAGCAGGACCACGGGGGAGACCCAGTACTTC.

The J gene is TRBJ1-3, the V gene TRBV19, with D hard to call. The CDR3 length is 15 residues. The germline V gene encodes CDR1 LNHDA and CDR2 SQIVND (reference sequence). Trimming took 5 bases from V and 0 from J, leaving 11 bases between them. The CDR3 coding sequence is TGTGCCAGTAGTCCCCCGTTCCGCTCTGGAAACACCATATATTTT. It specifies CASSPPFRSGNTIYF. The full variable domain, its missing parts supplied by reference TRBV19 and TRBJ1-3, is DGGITQSPKYLFRKEGQNVTLSCEQNLNHDAMYWYRQDPGQGLRLIYYSQIVNDFQKGDIAEGYSVSREKKESFPLTVTSAQKNPTAFYLCASSPPFRSGNTIYFGEGSWLTVV.

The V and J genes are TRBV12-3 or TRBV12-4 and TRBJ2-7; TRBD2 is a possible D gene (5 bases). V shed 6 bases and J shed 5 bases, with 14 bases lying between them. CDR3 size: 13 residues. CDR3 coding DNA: TGTGCCAGCAGCCTTAGTGAGAGGGACGAGCAGTACTTC. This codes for CASSLSERDEQYF.

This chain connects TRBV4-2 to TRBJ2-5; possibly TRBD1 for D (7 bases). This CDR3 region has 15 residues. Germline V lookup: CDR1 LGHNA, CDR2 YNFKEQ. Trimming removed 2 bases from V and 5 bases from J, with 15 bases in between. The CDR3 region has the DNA TGTGCCAGCAGCCAAATATCGACAGGGACTGAGACCCAGTACTTC. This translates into CASSQISTGTETQYF.

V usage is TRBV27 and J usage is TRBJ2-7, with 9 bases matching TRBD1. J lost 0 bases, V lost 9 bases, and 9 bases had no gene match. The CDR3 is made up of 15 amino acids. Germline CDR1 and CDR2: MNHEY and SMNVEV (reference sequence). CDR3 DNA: TGTGCCAGTTCGGCGACAGGGGGACCCTCCTACGAGCAGTACTTC. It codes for CASSATGGPSYEQYF.

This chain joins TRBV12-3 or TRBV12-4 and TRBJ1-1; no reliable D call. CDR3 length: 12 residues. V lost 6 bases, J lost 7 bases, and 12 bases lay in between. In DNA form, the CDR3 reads TGTGCCAGCAGGATTAAAGGAGGTGAAGCTTTCTTT. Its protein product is CASRIKGGEAFF.

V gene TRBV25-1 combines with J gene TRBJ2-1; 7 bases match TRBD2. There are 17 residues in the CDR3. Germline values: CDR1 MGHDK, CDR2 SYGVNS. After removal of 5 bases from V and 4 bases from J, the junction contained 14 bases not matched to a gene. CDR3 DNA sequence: TGTGCCAGCAGTCCCTCCCCCCCTAGCGGAAAATACAATGAGCAGTTCTTC. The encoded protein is CASSPSPPSGKYNEQFF.

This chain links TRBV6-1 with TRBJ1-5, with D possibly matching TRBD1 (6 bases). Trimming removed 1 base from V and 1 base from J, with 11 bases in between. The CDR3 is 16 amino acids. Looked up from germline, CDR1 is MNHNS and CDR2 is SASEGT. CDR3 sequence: CASSEGTVWSNQPQHF. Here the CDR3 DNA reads TGTGCCAGCAGTGAAGGGACAGTGTGGAGCAATCAGCCCCAGCATTTT.